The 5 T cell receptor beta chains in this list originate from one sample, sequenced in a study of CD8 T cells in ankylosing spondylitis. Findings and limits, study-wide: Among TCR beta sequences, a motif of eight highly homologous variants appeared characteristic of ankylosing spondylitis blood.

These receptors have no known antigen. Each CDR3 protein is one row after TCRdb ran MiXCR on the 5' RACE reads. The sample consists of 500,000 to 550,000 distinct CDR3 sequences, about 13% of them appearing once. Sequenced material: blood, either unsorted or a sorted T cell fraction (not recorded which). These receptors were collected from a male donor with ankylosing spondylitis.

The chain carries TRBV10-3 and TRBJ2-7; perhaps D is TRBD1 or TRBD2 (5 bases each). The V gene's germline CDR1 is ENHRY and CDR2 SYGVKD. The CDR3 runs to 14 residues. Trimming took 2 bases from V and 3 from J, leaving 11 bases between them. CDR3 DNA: TGTGCCATCAGTGAGGGGGGATTCTTCTACGAGCAGTACTTC. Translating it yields CAISEGGFFYEQYF.

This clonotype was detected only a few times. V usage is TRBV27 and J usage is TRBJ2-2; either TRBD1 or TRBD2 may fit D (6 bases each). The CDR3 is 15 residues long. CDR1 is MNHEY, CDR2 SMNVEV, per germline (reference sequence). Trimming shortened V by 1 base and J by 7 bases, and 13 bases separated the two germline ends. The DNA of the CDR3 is TGTGCCAGCAGTTTATACCGGGGGCTGGTCGGGGAGCTGTTTTTT. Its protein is CASSLYRGLVGELFF.

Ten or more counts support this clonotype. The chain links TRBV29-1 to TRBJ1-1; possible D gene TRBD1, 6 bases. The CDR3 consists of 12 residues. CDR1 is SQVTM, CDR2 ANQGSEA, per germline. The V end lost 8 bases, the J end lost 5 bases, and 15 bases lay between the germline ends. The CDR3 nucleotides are TGCAGCACGATAGAGGGGGGGACTGAAGCTTTCTTT. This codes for CSTIEGGTEAFF.

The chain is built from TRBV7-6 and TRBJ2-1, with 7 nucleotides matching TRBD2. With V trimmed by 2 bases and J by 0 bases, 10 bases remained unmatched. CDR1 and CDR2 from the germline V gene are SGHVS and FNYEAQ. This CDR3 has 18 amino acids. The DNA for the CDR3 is TGTGCCAGCAGCTTATTAGCCTCGTGGGGGGGCTCCTACAATGAGCAGTTCTTC. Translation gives CASSLLASWGGSYNEQFF.

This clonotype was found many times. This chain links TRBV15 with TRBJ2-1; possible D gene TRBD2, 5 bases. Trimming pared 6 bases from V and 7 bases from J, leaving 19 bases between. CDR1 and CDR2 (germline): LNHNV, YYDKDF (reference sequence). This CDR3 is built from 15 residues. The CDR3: CATREEVAGLNEQFF. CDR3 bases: TGTGCCACCAGAGAGGAGGTGGCGGGCCTGAATGAGCAGTTCTTC.